This TCR beta chain emerged from a study of blood T cell repertoires in COVID-19. The wider study: T cells, B-cell-depleted T cells, or PBMCs provided the cDNA or gDNA that served as material.

The count of this clone is one. This CDR3 region has 19 residues. Germline V gene lookup returns CDR1 SGHDT and CDR2 YYEEEE. The V segment lost 3 bases and the J segment 1 base; nucleotides outside the gene matches: 7. TCRdb keeps only in-frame clones here, not all; method: immunoSEQ multiplex PCR. The repertoire includes 200,000 to 300,000 clones, about 91% of them detected once, and around 2.5% sits in the top ten. The chain has TRBV5-6 and TRBJ2-1, with 16 bases fitting TRBD2. The sequenced sample consisted of peripheral blood. The receptor was isolated from a young adult with COVID-19, enrolled during active disease. The CDR3 loop is CASSSGLAGGPRSYNEQFF. The CDR3 coding sequence is TGTGCCAGCAGCTCGGGACTAGCGGGAGGGCCCCGATCCTACAATGAGCAGTTCTTC.